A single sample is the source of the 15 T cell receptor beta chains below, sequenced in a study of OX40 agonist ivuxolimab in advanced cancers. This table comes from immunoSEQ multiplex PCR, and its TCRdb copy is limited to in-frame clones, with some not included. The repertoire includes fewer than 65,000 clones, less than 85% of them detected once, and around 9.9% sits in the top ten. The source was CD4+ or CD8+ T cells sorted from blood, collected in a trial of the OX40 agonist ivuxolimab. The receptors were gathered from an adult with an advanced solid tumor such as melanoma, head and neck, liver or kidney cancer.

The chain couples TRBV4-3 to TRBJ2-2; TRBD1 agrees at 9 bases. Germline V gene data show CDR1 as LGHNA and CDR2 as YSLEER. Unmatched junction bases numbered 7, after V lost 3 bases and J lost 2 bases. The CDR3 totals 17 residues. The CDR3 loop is CASSQAPTGGNTGELFF. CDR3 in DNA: TGCGCCAGCAGCCAGGCCCCGACAGGGGGTAACACCGGGGAGCTGTTTTTT.

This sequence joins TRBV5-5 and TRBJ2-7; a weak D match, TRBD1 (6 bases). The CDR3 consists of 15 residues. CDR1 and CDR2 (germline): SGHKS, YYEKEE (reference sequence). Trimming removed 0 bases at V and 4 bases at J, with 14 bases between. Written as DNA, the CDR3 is TGTGCCAGCAGCTTGGCACAGGGTCATATTTACGAGCAGTACTTC. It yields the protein CASSLAQGHIYEQYF.

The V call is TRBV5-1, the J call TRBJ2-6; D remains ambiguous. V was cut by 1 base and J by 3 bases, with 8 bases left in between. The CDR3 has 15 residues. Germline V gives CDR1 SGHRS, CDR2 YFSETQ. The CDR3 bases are TGCGCCAGCAGCTTGCAAGGTTATGGGGCCAACGTCCTGACTTTC. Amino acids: CASSLQGYGANVLTF.

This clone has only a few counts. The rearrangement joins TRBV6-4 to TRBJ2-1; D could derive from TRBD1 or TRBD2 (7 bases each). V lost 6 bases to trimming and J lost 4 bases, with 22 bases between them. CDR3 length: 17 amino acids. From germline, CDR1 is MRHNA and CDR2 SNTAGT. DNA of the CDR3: TGTGCCAGCAGAGGATCAGCGGGAAGGGGGCAGTACAATGAGCAGTTCTTC. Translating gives CASRGSAGRGQYNEQFF.

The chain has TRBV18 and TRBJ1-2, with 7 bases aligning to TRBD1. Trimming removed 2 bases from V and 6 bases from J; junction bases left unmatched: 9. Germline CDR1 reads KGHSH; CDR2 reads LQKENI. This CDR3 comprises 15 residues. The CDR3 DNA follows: TGTGCCAGCTCACCAGGTTTTGACAGGGCGGATGGCTACACCTTC. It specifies CASSPGFDRADGYTF.

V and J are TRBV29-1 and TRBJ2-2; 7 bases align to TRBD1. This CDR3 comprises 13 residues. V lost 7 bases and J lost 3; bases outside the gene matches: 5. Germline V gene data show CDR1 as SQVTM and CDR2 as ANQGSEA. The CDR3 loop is CSAAGTDTGELFF. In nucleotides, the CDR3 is TGCAGCGCAGCCGGGACAGACACCGGGGAGCTGTTTTTT.

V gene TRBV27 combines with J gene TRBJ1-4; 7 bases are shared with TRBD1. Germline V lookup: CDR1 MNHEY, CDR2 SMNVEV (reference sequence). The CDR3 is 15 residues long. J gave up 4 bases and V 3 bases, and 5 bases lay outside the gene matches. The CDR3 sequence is CASSLGQTFNEKLFF. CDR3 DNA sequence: TGTGCCAGCAGTTTGGGACAGACTTTTAATGAAAAACTGTTTTTT.

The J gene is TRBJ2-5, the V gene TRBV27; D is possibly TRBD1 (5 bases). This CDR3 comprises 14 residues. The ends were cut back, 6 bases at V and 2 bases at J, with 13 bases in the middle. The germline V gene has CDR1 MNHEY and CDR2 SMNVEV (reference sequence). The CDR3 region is CASSSSDRQETQYF. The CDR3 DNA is TGTGCCAGCAGCTCTTCAGACAGACAAGAGACCCAGTACTTC.

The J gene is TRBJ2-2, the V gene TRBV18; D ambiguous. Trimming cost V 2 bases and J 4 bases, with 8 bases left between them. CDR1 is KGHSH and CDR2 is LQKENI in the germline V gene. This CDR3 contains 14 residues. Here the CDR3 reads CASSPGLGTGELFF. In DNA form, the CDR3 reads TGTGCCAGCTCACCAGGGTTAGGCACCGGGGAGCTGTTTTTT.

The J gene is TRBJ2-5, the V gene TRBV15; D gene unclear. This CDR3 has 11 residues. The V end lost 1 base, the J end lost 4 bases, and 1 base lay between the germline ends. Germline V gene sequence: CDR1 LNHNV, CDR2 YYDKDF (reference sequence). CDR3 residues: CATSRVETQYF. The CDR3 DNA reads TGTGCCACCAGCAGAGTAGAGACCCAGTACTTC.

The CDR3 nucleotides read TGTGCCACCAGCAGAGTGGGTGAAGGAGTCTACGAGCAGTACTTC. Protein product: CATSRVGEGVYEQYF. This chain joins TRBV15 and TRBJ2-7; D unresolved. Germline V CDR1 and CDR2: LNHNV, YYDKDF (reference sequence). Trimming cost V 1 base and J 3 bases, with 13 bases left between them. CDR3 length equals 15 residues.

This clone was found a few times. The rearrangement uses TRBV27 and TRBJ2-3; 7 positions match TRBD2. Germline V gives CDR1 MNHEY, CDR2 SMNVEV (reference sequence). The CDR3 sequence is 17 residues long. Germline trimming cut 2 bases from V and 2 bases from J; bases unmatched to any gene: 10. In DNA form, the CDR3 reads TGTGCCAGCAGTTTAATAAGGGCTAGCGGAAACACAGATACGCAGTATTTT. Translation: CASSLIRASGNTDTQYF.

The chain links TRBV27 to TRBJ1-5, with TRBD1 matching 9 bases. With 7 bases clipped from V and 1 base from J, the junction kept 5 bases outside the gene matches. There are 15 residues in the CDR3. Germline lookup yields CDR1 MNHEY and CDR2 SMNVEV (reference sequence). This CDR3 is CASKGGTGSNQPQHF. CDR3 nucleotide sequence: TGTGCCAGCAAAGGGGGGACAGGGAGCAATCAGCCCCAGCATTTT.

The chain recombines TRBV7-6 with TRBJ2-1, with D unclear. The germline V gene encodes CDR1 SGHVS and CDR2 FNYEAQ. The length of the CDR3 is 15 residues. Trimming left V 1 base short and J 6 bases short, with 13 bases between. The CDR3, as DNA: TGTGCCAGCAGCTTAGGGTTATTTACTATCAATGAGCAGTTCTTC. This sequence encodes CASSLGLFTINEQFF.

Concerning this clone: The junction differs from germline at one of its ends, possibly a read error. CDR3 loop: CASSSILGDTQYF. The CDR3 DNA sequence: TGTGCTAGCAGCTCGATACTAGGAGATACGCAGTATTTT. The V and J genes are TRBV7-7 and TRBJ2-3; TRBD2 is a possible D gene (5 bases). The CDR3 consists of 13 residues. The V gene's germline CDR1 is SSHAT and CDR2 FNYEAQ (reference sequence).